A selection of T cell receptor beta chains follows, all from one sample in a study of T-cell memory formation after mild COVID-19. TCRdb re-derived calls from the 5' RACE reads in MiXCR, one entry per CDR3 protein. The sample includes some 600,000 distinct CDR3 sequences, roughly 17% of them seen just once. The sequencing input was PBMCs or a T cell subset sorted from them (not recorded which). Receptors were obtained from an adult woman who had mild COVID-19 (a few samples of this study predate the infection). Cell type and time point are not known. Each CDR3 is given with its conserved first and last residue. Each record gives: clone size, D gene, V gene, CDR3 length, J gene, CDR3 DNA, CDR3 protein. D genes are given only for firm matches. Not every row has a clone size; where given, it reads once, few, many or a size class.

few	TRBD1	TRBV12-3/TRBV12-4	16	TRBJ2-3	TGTGCCAGCAGCTACAAGGACAGGGGGCCTAGGGATACGCAGTATTTT	CASSYKDRGPRDTQYF
few	-	TRBV6-2/TRBV6-3	15	TRBJ1-2	TGTGCCAGCAGTTACTCGAGAGCTGAGCGAGATGGCTACACCTTC	CASSYSRAERDGYTF
few	-	TRBV6-5	16	TRBJ1-5	TGTGCCAGCAGTGTCGGGACCCCCTATGGCAATCAGCCCCAGCATTTT	CASSVGTPYGNQPQHF
few	-	TRBV7-9	12	TRBJ2-1	TGTGCCAGCAGTACAGGGAACAATGAGCAGTTCTTC	CASSTGNNEQFF
-	-	TRBV4-2	14	TRBJ2-1	TGTGCCAGCAGCCTAGACAGGACTGACAATGAGCAGTTCTTC	CASSLDRTDNEQFF
-	TRBD1	TRBV12-3/TRBV12-4	16	TRBJ2-7	TGTGCCAGCAGTACGACCCTGGACAGGGCTGAGTACGAGCAGTACTTC	CASSTTLDRAEYEQYF
few	TRBD2	TRBV12-3/TRBV12-4	20	TRBJ2-3	TGTGCCAGCAGTCCATACATCCTAGCGGGAGAGAGGGCGGACACAGATACGCAGTATTTT	CASSPYILAGERADTDTQYF
-	-	TRBV15	13	TRBJ2-1	TGTGCCACCAGCAGAGATACGGGGCAGGAGCAGTTCTTC	CATSRDTGQEQFF
-	-	TRBV20-1	13	TRBJ1-2	TGCAGTGCTAGGCGCGAGCCTAACTATGGCTACACCTTC	CSARREPNYGYTF
many	-	TRBV5-1	15	TRBJ2-7	TGCGCCAGCAGCCCCCAAGGGAGGCCTTCCTACGAGCAGTACTTC	CASSPQGRPSYEQYF
-	TRBD1	TRBV5-6	17	TRBJ2-1	TGTGCCAGCAGCTGGTGGGGGACAGGGGAAACCTACAATGAGCAGTTCTTC	CASSWWGTGETYNEQFF
few	-	TRBV10-2	14	TRBJ1-1	TGCGCCAGCACCCCGACAGTACAGAACACTGAAGCTTTCTTT	CASTPTVQNTEAFF
-	-	TRBV12-3/TRBV12-4	14	TRBJ1-1	TGTGCCAGCAGTTTGCCTGGTCCGAACACTGAAGCTTTCTTT	CASSLPGPNTEAFF
-	-	TRBV11-3	16	TRBJ2-7	TGTGCCAGCAGCTCACCAGGGGATGAGAGGTCCTACGAGCAGTACTTC	CASSSPGDERSYEQYF
once	-	TRBV27	14	TRBJ1-5	TGTGCCAGCAGTAATACAGGGCCGAGTCAGCCCCAGCATTTT	CASSNTGPSQPQHF
-	TRBD2	TRBV6-1	16	TRBJ2-3	TGTGCCAGCAGATCTAGGACTAGCGGGAAGACAGATACGCAGTATTTT	CASRSRTSGKTDTQYF